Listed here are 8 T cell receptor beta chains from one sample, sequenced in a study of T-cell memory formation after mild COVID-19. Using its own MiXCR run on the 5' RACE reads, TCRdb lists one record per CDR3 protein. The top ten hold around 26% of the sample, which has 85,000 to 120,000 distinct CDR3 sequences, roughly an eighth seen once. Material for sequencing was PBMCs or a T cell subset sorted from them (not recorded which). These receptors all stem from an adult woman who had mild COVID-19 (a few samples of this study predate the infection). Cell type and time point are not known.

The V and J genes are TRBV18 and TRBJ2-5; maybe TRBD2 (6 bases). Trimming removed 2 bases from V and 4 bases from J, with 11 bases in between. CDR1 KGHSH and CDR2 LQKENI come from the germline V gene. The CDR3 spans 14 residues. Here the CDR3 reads CASSPARAGETQYF. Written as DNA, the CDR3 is TGTGCCAGCTCACCAGCGAGAGCGGGAGAGACCCAGTACTTC.

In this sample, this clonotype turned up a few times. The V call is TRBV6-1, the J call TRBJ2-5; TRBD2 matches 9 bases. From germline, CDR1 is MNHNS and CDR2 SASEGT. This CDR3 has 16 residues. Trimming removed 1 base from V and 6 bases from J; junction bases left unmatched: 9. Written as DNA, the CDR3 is TGTGCCAGCAGTGAAGGCGGGGGGGGCCGGGTCCAGACCCAGTACTTC. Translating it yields CASSEGGGGRVQTQYF.

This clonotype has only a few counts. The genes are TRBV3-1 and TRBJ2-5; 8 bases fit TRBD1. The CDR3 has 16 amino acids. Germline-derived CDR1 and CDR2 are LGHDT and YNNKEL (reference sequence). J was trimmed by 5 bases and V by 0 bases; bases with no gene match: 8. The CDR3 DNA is TGTGCCAGCAGCCAAGATGAGACAGGGGTTTCGGAGACCCAGTACTTC. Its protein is CASSQDETGVSETQYF.

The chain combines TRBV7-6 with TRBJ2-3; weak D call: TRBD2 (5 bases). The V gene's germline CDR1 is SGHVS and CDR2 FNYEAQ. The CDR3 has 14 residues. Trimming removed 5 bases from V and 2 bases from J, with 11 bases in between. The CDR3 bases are TGTGCCAGCAGCCCAACCGGGAACACAGATACGCAGTATTTT. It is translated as CASSPTGNTDTQYF.

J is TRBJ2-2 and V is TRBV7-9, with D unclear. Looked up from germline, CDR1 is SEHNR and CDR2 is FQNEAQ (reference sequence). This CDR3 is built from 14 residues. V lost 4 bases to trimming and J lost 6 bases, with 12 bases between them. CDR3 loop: CASSSLVGSGELFF. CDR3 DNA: TGTGCCAGCAGCTCCCTCGTGGGATCCGGGGAGCTGTTTTTT.

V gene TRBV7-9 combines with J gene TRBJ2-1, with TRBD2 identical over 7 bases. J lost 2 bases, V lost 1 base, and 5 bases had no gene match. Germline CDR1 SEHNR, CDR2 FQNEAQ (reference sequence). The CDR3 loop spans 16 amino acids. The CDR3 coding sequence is TGTGCCAGCAGCTTAGTGCTTGGGGGGGCCTACAATGAGCAGTTCTTC. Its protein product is CASSLVLGGAYNEQFF.

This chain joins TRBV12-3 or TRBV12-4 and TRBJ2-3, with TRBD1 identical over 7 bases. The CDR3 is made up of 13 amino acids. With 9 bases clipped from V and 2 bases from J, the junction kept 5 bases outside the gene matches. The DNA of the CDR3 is TGTGCCAGTGAGGACAGGACCACAGATACGCAGTATTTT. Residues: CASEDRTTDTQYF.

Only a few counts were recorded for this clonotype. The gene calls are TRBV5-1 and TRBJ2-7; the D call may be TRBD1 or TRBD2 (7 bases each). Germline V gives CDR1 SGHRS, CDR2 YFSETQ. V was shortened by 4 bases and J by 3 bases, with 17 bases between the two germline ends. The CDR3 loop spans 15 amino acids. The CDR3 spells CASSITGEGFYEQYF. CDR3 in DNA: TGCGCCAGCAGCATTACAGGGGAGGGCTTCTACGAGCAGTACTTC.